One TCR beta chain is described in this entry. The germline gene is not matched at one end of the junction; a read error may be the cause. The sample comes from a study of T cells in Graves' hyperthyroidism and ophthalmopathy. Amplification targeted TCR beta CDR3 regions from RNA transcripts. Using the HTBI primer set, a first-round RT-PCR was run on the TCR CDR3. Via MiXCR, TCRdb re-called the multiplex PCR reads, giving one row per CDR3 protein. Of a few hundred thousand distinct CDR3 sequences listed, around 45% are singletons. The sample was peripheral blood or thyroid tissue (not recorded which). The TCR comes from a woman in her late teens or twenties with Graves' hyperthyroidism.

In DNA form, the CDR3 reads TGTGCCAGCGGCCAAGGAATCACGGCTGACACTAGCACAGATACGCAGTATTTT. Protein: CASGQGITADTSTDTQYF. The genes are TRBV14 and TRBJ2-3; the D is unclear. This CDR3 is built from 18 residues. In germline, CDR1 is SGHDN, CDR2 FVKESK. Looking up the rest from reference TRBV14 and TRBJ2-3 gives the full variable domain: EAGVTQFPSHSVIEKGQTVTLRCDPISGHDNLYWYRRVMGKEIKFLLHFVKESKQDESGMPNNRFLAERTGGTYSTLKVQPAELEDSGVYFCASGQGITADTSTDTQYFGPGTRLTVL.